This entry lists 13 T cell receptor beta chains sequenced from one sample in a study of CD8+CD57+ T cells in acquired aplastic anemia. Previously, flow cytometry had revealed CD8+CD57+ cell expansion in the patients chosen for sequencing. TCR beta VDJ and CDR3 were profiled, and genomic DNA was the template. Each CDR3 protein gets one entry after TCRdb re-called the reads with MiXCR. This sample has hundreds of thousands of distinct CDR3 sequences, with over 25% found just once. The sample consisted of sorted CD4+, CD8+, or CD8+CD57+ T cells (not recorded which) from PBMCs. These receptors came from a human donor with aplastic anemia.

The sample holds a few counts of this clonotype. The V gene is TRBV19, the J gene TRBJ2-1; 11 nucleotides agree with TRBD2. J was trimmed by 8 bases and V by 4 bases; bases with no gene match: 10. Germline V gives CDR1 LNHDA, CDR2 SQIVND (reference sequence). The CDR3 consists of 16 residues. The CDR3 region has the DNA TGTGCCAGTAGTACTTTAGCGGGAGGGGTATTGGATGAGCAGTTCTTC. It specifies CASSTLAGGVLDEQFF.

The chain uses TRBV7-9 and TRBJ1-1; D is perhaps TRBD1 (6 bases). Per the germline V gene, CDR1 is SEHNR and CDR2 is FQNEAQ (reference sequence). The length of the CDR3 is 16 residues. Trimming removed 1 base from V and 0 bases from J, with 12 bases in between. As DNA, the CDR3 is TGTGCCAGCAGCTTAGAAAAGGGGGGGATGAACACTGAAGCTTTCTTT. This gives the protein CASSLEKGGMNTEAFF.

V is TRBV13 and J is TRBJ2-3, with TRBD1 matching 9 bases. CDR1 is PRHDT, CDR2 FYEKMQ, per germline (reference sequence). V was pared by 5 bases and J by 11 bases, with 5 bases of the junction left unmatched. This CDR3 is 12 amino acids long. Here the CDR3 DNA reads TGTGCCAGCAGCGGGGACAGGGTCGGGCAGTATTTT. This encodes CASSGDRVGQYF.

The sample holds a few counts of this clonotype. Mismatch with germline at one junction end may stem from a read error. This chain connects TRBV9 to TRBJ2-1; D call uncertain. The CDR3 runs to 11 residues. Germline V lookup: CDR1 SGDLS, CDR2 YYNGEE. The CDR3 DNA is TGTGCCAGCAGCGCTGGCAATAAGCAGTTCTTC. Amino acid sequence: CASSAGNKQFF.

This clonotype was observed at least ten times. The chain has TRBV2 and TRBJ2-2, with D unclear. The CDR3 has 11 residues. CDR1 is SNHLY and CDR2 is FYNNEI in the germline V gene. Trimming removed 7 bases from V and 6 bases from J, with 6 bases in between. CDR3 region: CASISPGELFF. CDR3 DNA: TGTGCCAGCATAAGCCCCGGGGAGCTGTTTTTT.

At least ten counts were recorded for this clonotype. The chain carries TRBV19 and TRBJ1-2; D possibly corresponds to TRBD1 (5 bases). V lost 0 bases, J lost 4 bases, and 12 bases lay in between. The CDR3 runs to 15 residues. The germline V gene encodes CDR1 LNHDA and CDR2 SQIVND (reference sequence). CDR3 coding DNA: TGTGCCAGTAGTATAGATCGCCAGGGAATCTATGGCTACACCTTC. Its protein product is CASSIDRQGIYGYTF.

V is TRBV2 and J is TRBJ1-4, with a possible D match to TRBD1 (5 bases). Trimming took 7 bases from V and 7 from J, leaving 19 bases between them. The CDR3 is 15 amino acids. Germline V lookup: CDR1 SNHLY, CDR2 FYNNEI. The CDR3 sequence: CASTGAEQRSEKLFF. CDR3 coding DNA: TGTGCCAGCACTGGGGCGGAACAGAGAAGTGAAAAACTGTTTTTT.

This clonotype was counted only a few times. The CDR3 protein is CASSSYPTSYGYTF. The CDR3 DNA reads as TGTGCCAGCAGTTCCTACCCCACCTCCTATGGCTACACCTTC. This chain uses TRBV6-5 with TRBJ1-2; no clear D gene. V shed 4 bases and J shed 4 bases, with 13 bases lying between them. The germline gives CDR1 MNHEY, CDR2 SVGAGI. The CDR3 contains 14 residues.

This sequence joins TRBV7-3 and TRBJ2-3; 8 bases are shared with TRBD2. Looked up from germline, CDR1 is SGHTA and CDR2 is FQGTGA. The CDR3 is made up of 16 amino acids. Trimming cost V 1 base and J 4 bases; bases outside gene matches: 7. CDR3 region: CASSLMTSEGADTQYF. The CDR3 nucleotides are TGTGCCAGCAGCTTAATGACTAGCGAAGGTGCAGATACGCAGTATTTT. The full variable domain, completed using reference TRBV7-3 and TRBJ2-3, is GAGVSQTPSNKVTEKGKYVELRCDPISGHTALYWYRQSLGQGPEFLIYFQGTGAADDSGLPNDRFFAVRPEGSVSTLKIQRTERGDSAVYLCASSLMTSEGADTQYFGPGTRLTVL.

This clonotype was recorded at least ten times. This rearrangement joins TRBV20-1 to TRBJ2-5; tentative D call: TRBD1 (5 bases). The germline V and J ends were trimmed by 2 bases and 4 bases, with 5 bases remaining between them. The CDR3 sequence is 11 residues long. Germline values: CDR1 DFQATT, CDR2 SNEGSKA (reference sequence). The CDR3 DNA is TGCAGTGCTAGACAGGGAGAGACCCAGTACTTC. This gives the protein CSARQGETQYF.

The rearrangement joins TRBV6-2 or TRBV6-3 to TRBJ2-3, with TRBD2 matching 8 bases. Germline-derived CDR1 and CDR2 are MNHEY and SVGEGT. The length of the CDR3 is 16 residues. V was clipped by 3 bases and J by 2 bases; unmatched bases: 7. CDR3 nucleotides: TGTGCCAGCAGTTATAAAGCGGGAGAGACCACAGATACGCAGTATTTT. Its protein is CASSYKAGETTDTQYF.

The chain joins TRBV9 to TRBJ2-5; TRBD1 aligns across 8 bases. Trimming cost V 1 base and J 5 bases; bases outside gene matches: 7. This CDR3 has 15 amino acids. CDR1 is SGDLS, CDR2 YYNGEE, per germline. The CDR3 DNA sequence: TGTGCCAGCAGCGTATTTCAGGGGGCTTATGAGACCCAGTACTTC. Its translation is CASSVFQGAYETQYF.

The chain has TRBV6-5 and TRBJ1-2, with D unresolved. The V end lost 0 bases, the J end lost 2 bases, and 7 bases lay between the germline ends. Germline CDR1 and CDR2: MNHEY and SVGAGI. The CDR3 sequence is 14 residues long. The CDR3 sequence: CASSYSGVNYGYTF. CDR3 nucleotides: TGTGCCAGCAGTTACTCCGGCGTCAACTATGGCTACACCTTC.